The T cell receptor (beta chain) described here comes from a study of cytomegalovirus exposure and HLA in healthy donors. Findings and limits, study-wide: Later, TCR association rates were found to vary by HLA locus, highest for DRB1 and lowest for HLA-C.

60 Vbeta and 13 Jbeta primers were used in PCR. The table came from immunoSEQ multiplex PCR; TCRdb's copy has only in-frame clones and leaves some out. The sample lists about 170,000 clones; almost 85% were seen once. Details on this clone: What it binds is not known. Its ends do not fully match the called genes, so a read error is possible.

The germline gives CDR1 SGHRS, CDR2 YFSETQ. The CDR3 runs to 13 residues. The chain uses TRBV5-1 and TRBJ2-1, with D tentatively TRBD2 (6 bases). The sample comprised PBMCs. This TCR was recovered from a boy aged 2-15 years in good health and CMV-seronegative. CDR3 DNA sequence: TGCGCCAGCAGCTTGGCGGACTACGATGAGCAGTTCTTC. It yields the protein CASSLADYDEQFF. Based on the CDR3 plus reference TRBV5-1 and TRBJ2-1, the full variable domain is KAGVTQTPRYLIKTRGQQVTLSCSPISGHRSVSWYQQTPGQGLQFLFEYFSETQRNKGNFPGRFSGRQFSNSRSEMNVSTLELGDSALYLCASSLADYDEQFFGPGTRLTVL.